The 16 T cell receptor beta chains presented below share a single source sample, sequenced in a study of blood T cell repertoires in COVID-19. Clones were sequenced by immunoSEQ multiplex PCR, and TCRdb holds only the in-frame ones, with some missing. The sample gives about 150,000 clones, under 90% of which show up once; around 45% is in the top ten. Sample: peripheral blood. All receptors derive from a human donor in a cohort sampled during active COVID-19.

This chain's CDR3 is CASSPLGGPGANVLTF. CDR3 bases: TGTGCCAGCTCACCACTGGGTGGGCCTGGGGCCAACGTCCTGACTTTC. The chain combines TRBV18 with TRBJ2-6; D call uncertain. This CDR3 has 16 amino acids. Germline CDR1 is KGHSH and CDR2 is LQKENI. V was trimmed by 1 base and J by 2 bases, leaving 9 bases between them.

The CDR3 DNA follows: TGTGCCAGCAGCTTGGACCCGACTAGCGTTGGTGATGAGCAGTTCTTC. It translates to CASSLDPTSVGDEQFF. The V and J genes are TRBV5-4 and TRBJ2-1; TRBD2 agrees at 8 bases. Germline V CDR1 and CDR2: SGHNT, YYREEE (reference sequence). The J segment lost 8 bases and the V segment lost 0 bases, leaving 10 bases of the junction unmatched. The CDR3 is 16 residues long.

This chain uses TRBV25-1 with TRBJ2-5; 9 bases fit TRBD1. Germline loops: CDR1 MGHDK, CDR2 SYGVNS. This CDR3 is 13 amino acids long. Germline trimming cut 10 bases from V and 7 bases from J; bases unmatched to any gene: 10. CDR3: CATRTGVFGTQYF. The DNA for the CDR3 is TGTGCCACCCGGACAGGGGTGTTCGGGACCCAGTACTTC.

The rearrangement links TRBV2 to TRBJ1-3; a possible D gene is TRBD1 (5 bases). The CDR3 is made up of 12 amino acids. Germline loops: CDR1 SNHLY, CDR2 FYNNEI. V was pared by 2 bases and J by 7 bases, with 6 bases between. This CDR3 is CASSERGNTIYF. The CDR3 DNA is TGTGCCAGCAGTGAACGGGGGAACACCATATATTTT.

The rearrangement joins TRBV2 to TRBJ2-7; 10 bases are a match to TRBD1. This CDR3 region has 14 residues. Germline trimming cut 7 bases from V and 6 bases from J; bases unmatched to any gene: 9. Germline V gene data show CDR1 as SNHLY and CDR2 as FYNNEI. The CDR3 is CASIRDRGIGEQYF. In DNA, the CDR3 is TGTGCCAGCATCCGGGACAGGGGAATAGGCGAGCAGTACTTC.

The CDR3 here is CASSQDTTGVNSPLHF. Here the CDR3 DNA reads TGTGCCAGCAGCCAAGATACGACAGGGGTGAATTCACCCCTCCACTTT. This sequence joins TRBV4-2 and TRBJ1-6, with 8 bases fitting TRBD1. CDR1 and CDR2 (germline): LGHNA, YNFKEQ. With 0 bases clipped from V and 7 bases from J, the junction kept 5 bases outside the gene matches. The CDR3 is 16 residues long.

This clone was detected only once. The V and J genes are TRBV11-1 and TRBJ2-1; 7 bases agree with TRBD2. Germline V gene data show CDR1 as SGHAT and CDR2 as FQDESV (reference sequence). The V and J ends lost 5 bases and 0 bases, in that order; junction bases with no gene match: 7. The length of the CDR3 is 16 residues. CDR3 residues: CASSASSGGSYNEQFF. CDR3 in DNA: TGTGCCAGCAGCGCCTCTAGCGGTGGCTCCTACAATGAGCAGTTCTTC.

The CDR3 sequence is CASSPPGQGKSPLHF. The CDR3 nucleotides read TGTGCCAGCAGCCCACCGGGACAGGGGAAATCACCCCTCCACTTT. The J gene is TRBJ1-6, the V gene TRBV5-6; TRBD1 agrees at 10 bases. Germline V CDR1 and CDR2: SGHDT, YYEEEE. Trimming took 4 bases from V and 10 from J; bases not matched to a gene: 8. This CDR3 spans 15 amino acids. The full variable domain, with the rest looked up from reference TRBV5-6 and TRBJ1-6, is DAGVTQSPTHLIKTRGQQVTLRCSPKSGHDTVSWYQQALGQGPQFIFQYYEEEERQRGNFPDRFSGHQFPNYSSELNVNALLLGDSALYLCASSPPGQGKSPLHFGNGTRLTVT.

The chain is built from TRBV27 and TRBJ2-2; a possible D gene is TRBD2 (6 bases). This CDR3 is 14 amino acids long. The V gene lost 6 bases and the J gene lost 4 bases, with 12 bases spanning the gap. Germline CDR1 is MNHEY and CDR2 is SMNVEV (reference sequence). The CDR3 DNA sequence: TGTGCCAGCAGGATCGGGGGTATCACCGGGGAGCTGTTTTTT. This translates into CASRIGGITGELFF.

This sequence joins TRBV18 and TRBJ2-1, with 8 nucleotides matching TRBD1. Germline CDR1 KGHSH, CDR2 LQKENI. The CDR3 length is 14 residues. Losses at the gene ends were 4 bases for V and 8 bases for J; bases not matched to a gene: 7. CDR3 in amino acids: CASSHDRGLHEQFF. Here the CDR3 DNA reads TGTGCCAGCTCACACGACAGGGGATTGCATGAGCAGTTCTTC.

This clone was observed a single time. The chain employs TRBV5-5 and TRBJ2-7; 7 positions agree with TRBD1. The CDR3 covers 15 residues. Germline-derived CDR1 and CDR2 are SGHKS and YYEKEE (reference sequence). With 1 base clipped from V and 2 bases from J, the junction kept 6 bases outside the gene matches. The CDR3 coding sequence is TGTGCCAGCAGCTTGCAAGGGGGCCTCACCTACGAGCAGTACTTC. The encoded protein is CASSLQGGLTYEQYF.

The chain uses TRBV7-9 and TRBJ2-5; 7 bases line up with TRBD2. Germline assignment: CDR1 SEHNR and CDR2 FQNEAQ (reference sequence). The CDR3 covers 15 residues. V trimming: 5 bases; J trimming: 5 bases; junction bases outside the gene matches: 11. The CDR3 is CASSQGLSGVETQYF. DNA of the CDR3: TGTGCCAGCAGCCAAGGACTAAGCGGGGTCGAGACCCAGTACTTC.

This clone has more than one count but fewer than ten. V and J are TRBV7-6 and TRBJ2-1, with TRBD1 identical over 10 bases. With V trimmed by 1 base and J by 6 bases, 6 bases remained unmatched. CDR3 size: 16 residues. Germline V gene lookup returns CDR1 SGHVS and CDR2 FNYEAQ. DNA of the CDR3: TGTGCCAGCAGCTTAGAGGAGACAGGGGGCTTCAATGAGCAGTTCTTC. Its protein product is CASSLEETGGFNEQFF.

This rearrangement joins TRBV7-2 to TRBJ2-7, with TRBD2 as a possible D gene (6 bases). Germline assignment: CDR1 SGHTA and CDR2 FQGNSA. The CDR3 runs to 14 residues. The germline V and J ends were trimmed by 4 bases and 2 bases, with 12 bases remaining between them. The CDR3, as DNA: TGTGCCAGCAGCTATCTTAGCGGCCCCTACGAGCAGTACGTC. Translation: CASSYLSGPYEQYV.

This rearrangement joins TRBV6-5 to TRBJ2-6; D not certain. The V gene's germline CDR1 is MNHEY and CDR2 SVGAGI. Trimming shortened V by 4 bases and J by 2 bases, and 3 bases separated the two germline ends. The CDR3 loop spans 13 amino acids. CDR3 loop: CASSFAGANVLTF. The CDR3 bases are TGTGCCAGCAGTTTCGCTGGGGCCAACGTCCTGACTTTC.

This clone was picked up a small number of times. The V gene is TRBV12-5, the J gene TRBJ2-1; a weak D match, TRBD1 (5 bases). Between the trimmed V and J ends, which lost 6 bases and 7 bases, there was a span of 10 bases. The CDR3 is 12 amino acids. CDR1 and CDR2 from the germline V gene are LGHNT and FRNRAP. CDR3 in amino acids: CASGNRKNEQFF. In nucleotides, the CDR3 is TGTGCTAGTGGGAACAGGAAAAATGAGCAGTTCTTC.